The sequence of this TCR beta chain was determined in a study of a mutant IDH1 vaccine in newly diagnosed glioma. This CDR3 region has 19 residues. On this clone: Its antigen is not identified.

Generated by immunoSEQ multiplex PCR, the TCRdb table keeps only in-frame clones and is missing some. The sample lists 50,000 or so clones; 90% to 95% were seen once. Stated time point: week 11, during vaccination. What each vaccine dose contained was 300 ug of mutant IDH1 20-mer peptide, accompanied by topical imiquimod. New WHO grade 3 or 4 IDH1-mutant, ATRX-lost astrocytomas were present in all donors. Material: PBMCs, obtained from a glioma patient whose treatment included an IDH1 peptide vaccine. The chain links TRBV21-1 to TRBJ1-1; TRBD1, the table's D call, lacks a check against the DNA. TRBV21-1 is annotated as a pseudogene. The TCR originated in a man over 45 with glioma. The DNA for the CDR3 is TGTGCCAGCAGCACGATGACGATTTGGGGCGCTGGGTTGTACACTGAAGCTTTCTTT. This translates into CASSTMTIWGAGLYTEAFF.